This entry is about one T cell receptor beta chain. The source of the sample is a study of blood T cell repertoires in COVID-19. V was shortened by 4 bases and J by 2 bases, with 8 bases between the two germline ends. CDR3 length equals 13 residues. Here immunoSEQ multiplex PCR was the method, and the copy in TCRdb shows in-frame clones only, minus some. The profile shows more than 9,500 clones, 90% of them singletons. Source material: peripheral blood. This TCR was sampled from a man between 70 and 80 years old with active COVID-19. V and J are TRBV12-3 or TRBV12-4 and TRBJ1-2; tentative D call: TRBD1 (6 bases). The CDR3 loop reads CASSSGQNYGYTF. The CDR3 DNA follows: TGTGCCAGCAGTTCTGGACAGAACTATGGCTACACCTTC.